The T cell receptor beta chain described here comes from a study of T cell responses to AZD1222 COVID-19 vaccine. Study-wide results and limits: With dominance at 160-218 and 743-854, vaccine-associated CD4 TCRs spanned spike. Donors were chiefly white British, with a greater number of females, and clonal diversity was perhaps underestimated.

V dropped 10 bases and J dropped 14 bases, with 27 bases sitting between them. The germline gives CDR1 SGHAT, CDR2 FQNNGV. The CDR3 consists of 14 residues. Here immunoSEQ multiplex PCR was the method, and the copy in TCRdb shows in-frame clones only, minus some. The repertoire holds roughly 120,000 clones, with more than 80% as singletons. Concerning this clone itself: The antigen is not known.

Here the sequenced sample was peripheral blood, taken 28 days after the second AZD1222 dose. The sequence was collected from an adult who received the AZD1222 COVID-19 vaccine. This chain joins TRBV11-2 and TRBJ2-1, with D possibly matching TRBD1 (6 bases). The CDR3 region is CATRGPVTGLGEFF. DNA for the CDR3: TGTGCCACCCGGGGCCCCGTAACAGGGCTGGGTGAGTTCTTC.